A selection of T cell receptor beta chains follows, all from one sample in a study of cytomegalovirus exposure and HLA in healthy donors. TCRdb's table, derived via immunoSEQ multiplex PCR, lists solely in-frame clones and lacks some. Of some 130,000 clones in the sample, roughly 71% were seen once. Sequenced input: PBMCs. Source of these receptors: a woman aged 40 to 49 in good health and CMV-seronegative. Each CDR3 is given without its conserved first and last residue. The order of the fields is CDR3 length, clone size, J gene, V gene, CDR3 protein. For some rows the clone size is stated as once, few or many, or as a class when expanded; others skip it.

>12|.|TRBJ1-2|TRBV5-6
ASSLARINYGYT
>13|few|TRBJ1-1|TRBV14
ASSQDLLANTEAF
>11|.|TRBJ2-3|TRBV27
ASSFVYTDTQY
>12|.|TRBJ1-2|TRBV28
ASNLRQGARGYT
>14|few|TRBJ2-7|TRBV27
ASSLIGTSGGGEQY
>13|.|TRBJ2-2|TRBV5-1
ASSPRTGDTGELF
>12|.|TRBJ2-7|TRBV27
ASSFGESSYEQY
>13|.|TRBJ2-3|TRBV27
ASSLVEGSTDTQY
>13|.|TRBJ2-7|TRBV7-9
ASSLLWDYHYEQY
>14|.|TRBJ2-7|TRBV19
ASSIGVGQSSYEQY
>9|few|TRBJ2-1|TRBV30
AWGAYNEQF
>10|.|TRBJ2-7|TRBV29-1
SVVVAGGMEY
>12|.|TRBJ2-7|TRBV19
ASSHRGLKNEQY
>16|.|TRBJ2-5|TRBV5-1
ASQASLKAGGPWETQY
>11|.|TRBJ1-1|TRBV4-1
ASSLDRGTEAF
>12|.|TRBJ1-5|TRBV6-5
ASSSPLQGQPQH
>13|once|TRBJ1-6|TRBV9
ASSVELTGNSPLH
>14|.|TRBJ2-5|TRBV25-1
ASSDGVTRTQETQY
>13|.|TRBJ1-1|TRBV27
ASSLSSTGDTEAF
>12|.|TRBJ1-2|TRBV12-2
ASRLAGTTYGYT
>12|.|TRBJ2-2|TRBV5-1
ASSLGQVFGELF
>12|.|TRBJ2-1|TRBV4-2
ASSQRGANNEQF
>10|.|TRBJ2-3|TRBV29-1
SVRWQADTQY
>11|.|TRBJ2-7|TRBV10-3
AISDRDFYEQY
>14|.|TRBJ2-7|TRBV6-1
ASSDLAGGQLYEQY
>13|.|TRBJ1-4|TRBV6-5
ASSYSGGGIEKLF
>13|.|TRBJ2-7|TRBV29-1
SARTAESFSYEQY
>11|.|TRBJ2-1|TRBV9
ASSIQGRNEQF
>12|.|TRBJ2-1|TRBV29-1
SVGTSGVYNEQF
>11|.|TRBJ1-2|TRBV6-5
ASSYMRNYGYT
>13|few|TRBJ1-1|TRBV5-4
ASSLWSRGNTEAF
>15|.|TRBJ1-1|TRBV15
ATSRDVTYGQGGGAF
>11|.|TRBJ1-2|TRBV19
ASSIDSNYGYT
>13|.|TRBJ2-3|TRBV6-4
ASSVAGGHTDTQY
>10|.|TRBJ2-7|TRBV28
ASTLSSYEQY
>11|.|TRBJ1-4|TRBV7-2
ASGGITNEKLF
>15|.|TRBJ1-6|TRBV27
ASSLSSGLLNNSPLH
>13|.|TRBJ1-3|TRBV10-3
AISPDRASGNTIY
>12|.|TRBJ1-6|TRBV7-2
ASSPTGVNSPLH
>12|.|TRBJ2-1|TRBV9
ASSVGPGSNEQF
>14|.|TRBJ1-2|TRBV7-3
ASSHSSTGEPRGYT